This TCR beta chain was retrieved from a study of blood T cell repertoires in COVID-19. The overall study: COVID-19 samples, acute and convalescent, were from the United States, Italy and Spain. In each case, the material was cDNA or gDNA derived from T cells, B-cell-depleted T cells, or PBMCs.

The junction had 3 bases not matched to a gene; V was cut back by 5 bases and J by 7 bases. The germline gives CDR1 SGHTA, CDR2 FQGTGA. This CDR3 has 13 residues. Authors' methods: The authors estimated nucleated cell counts from reference gene primer amplification. The method was immunoSEQ multiplex PCR; TCRdb's version includes in-frame clones alone and lacks a portion of them. V and J calls and clone size are those listed in that table; D and trimming were worked out from the DNA. The table lists 100,000 to 150,000 clones, over 75% of them singletons. This clone showed up just a few times. The sequenced sample was peripheral blood. The chain recombines TRBV7-3 with TRBJ1-4, with 8 bases lining up with TRBD1. The TCR comes from a woman older than 75 with acute or convalescent COVID-19. CDR3 nucleotide sequence: TGTGCCAGCAGCCGCGACAGGGGTGAAAAACTGTTTTTT. Translating it yields CASSRDRGEKLFF.